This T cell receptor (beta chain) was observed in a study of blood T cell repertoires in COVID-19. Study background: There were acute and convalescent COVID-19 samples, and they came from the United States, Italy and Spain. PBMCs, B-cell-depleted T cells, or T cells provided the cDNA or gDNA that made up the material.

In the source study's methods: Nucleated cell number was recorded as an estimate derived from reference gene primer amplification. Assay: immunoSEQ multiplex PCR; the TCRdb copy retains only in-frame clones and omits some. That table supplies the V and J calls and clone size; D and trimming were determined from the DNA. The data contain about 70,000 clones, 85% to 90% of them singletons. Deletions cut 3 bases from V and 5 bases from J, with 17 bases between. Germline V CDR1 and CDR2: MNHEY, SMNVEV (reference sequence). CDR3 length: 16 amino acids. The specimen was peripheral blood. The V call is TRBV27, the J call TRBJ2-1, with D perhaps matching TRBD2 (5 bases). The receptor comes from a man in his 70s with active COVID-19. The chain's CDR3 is CASSFGLPRRHNEQFF. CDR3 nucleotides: TGTGCCAGCAGTTTTGGACTGCCGCGACGCCACAATGAGCAGTTCTTC.